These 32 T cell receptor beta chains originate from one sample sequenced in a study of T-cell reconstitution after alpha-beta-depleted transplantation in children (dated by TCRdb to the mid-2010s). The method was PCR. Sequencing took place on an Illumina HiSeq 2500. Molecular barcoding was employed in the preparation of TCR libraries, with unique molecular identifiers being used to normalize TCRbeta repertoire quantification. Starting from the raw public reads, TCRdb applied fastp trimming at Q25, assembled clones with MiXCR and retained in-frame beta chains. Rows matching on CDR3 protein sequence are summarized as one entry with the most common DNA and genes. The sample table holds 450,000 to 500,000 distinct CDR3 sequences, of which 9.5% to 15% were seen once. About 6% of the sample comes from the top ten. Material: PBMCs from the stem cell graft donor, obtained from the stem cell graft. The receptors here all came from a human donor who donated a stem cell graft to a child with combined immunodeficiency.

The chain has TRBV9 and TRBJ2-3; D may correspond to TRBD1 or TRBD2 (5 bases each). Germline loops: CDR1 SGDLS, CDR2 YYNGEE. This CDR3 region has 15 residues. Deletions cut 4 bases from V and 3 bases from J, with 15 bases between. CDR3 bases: TGTGCCAGCAGCCCCTGGCAAGGGGAGACAGATACGCAGTATTTT. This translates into CASSPWQGETDTQYF.

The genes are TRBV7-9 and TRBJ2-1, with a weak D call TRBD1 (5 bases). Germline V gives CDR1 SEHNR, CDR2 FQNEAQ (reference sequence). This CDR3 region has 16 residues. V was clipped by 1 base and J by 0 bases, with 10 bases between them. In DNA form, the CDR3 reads TGTGCCAGCAGCTTAGTAAAGGGGTCCTCCTACAATGAGCAGTTCTTC. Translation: CASSLVKGSSYNEQFF.

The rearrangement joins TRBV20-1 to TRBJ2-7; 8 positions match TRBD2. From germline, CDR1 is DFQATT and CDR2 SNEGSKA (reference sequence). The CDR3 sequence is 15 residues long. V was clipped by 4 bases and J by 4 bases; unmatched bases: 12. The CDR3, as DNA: TGCAGTGCTAACAACCCTCTCGGGGGGGCTTACGAGCAGTACTTC. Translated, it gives CSANNPLGGAYEQYF.

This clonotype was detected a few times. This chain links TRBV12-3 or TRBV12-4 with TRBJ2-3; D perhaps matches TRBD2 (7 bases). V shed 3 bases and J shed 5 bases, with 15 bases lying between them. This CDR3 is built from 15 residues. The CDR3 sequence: CASSFWGGHGDTQYF. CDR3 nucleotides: TGTGCCAGCAGTTTCTGGGGGGGGCACGGAGATACGCAGTATTTT.

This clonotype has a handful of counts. The CDR3 DNA is TGTGCCAGCAGTCAAGTTCCCGTGGATGGGTCTGGAGATACGCAGTATTTT. Protein: CASSQVPVDGSGDTQYF. The chain is built from TRBV5-4 and TRBJ2-3; D uncertain. The V end lost 5 bases, the J end lost 5 bases, and 24 bases lay between the germline ends. CDR1 and CDR2 (germline): SGHNT, YYREEE (reference sequence). The CDR3 is 17 amino acids.

Here the CDR3 DNA reads TGCGCCAGCAGCCCGGATCCCGGGGTCGGCGAAAAACTGTTTTTT. Translating gives CASSPDPGVGEKLFF. The genes are TRBV5-1 and TRBJ1-4; unclear D gene. The ends were cut back, 4 bases at V and 8 bases at J, with 18 bases in the middle. This CDR3 spans 15 amino acids. Germline assignment: CDR1 SGHRS and CDR2 YFSETQ.

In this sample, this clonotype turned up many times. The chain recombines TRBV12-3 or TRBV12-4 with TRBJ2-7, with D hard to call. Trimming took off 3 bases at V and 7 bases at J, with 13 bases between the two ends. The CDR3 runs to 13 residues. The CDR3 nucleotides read TGTGCCAGCAGTTTTGTCGGCCATAGGGAGCAGTACTTC. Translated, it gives CASSFVGHREQYF.

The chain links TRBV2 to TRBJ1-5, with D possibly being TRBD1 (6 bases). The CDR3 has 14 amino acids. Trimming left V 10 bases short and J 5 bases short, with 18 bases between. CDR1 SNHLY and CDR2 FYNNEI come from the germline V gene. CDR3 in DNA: TGTGCCACGAGGGGGGGGCTAGGAGATCAGCCCCAGCATTTT. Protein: CATRGGLGDQPQHF.

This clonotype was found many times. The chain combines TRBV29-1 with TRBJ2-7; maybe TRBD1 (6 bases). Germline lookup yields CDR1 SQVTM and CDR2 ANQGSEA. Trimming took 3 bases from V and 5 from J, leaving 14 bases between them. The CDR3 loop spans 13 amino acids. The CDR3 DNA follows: TGCAGCGTTGATGGAACAGGGTCCCACGAGCAGTACTTC. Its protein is CSVDGTGSHEQYF.

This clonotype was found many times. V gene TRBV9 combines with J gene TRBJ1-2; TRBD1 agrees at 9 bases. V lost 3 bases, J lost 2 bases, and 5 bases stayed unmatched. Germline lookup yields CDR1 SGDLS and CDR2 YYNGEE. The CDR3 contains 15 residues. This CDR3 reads CASSGRDRDNYGYTF. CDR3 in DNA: TGTGCCAGCAGCGGCCGGGACAGGGACAACTATGGCTACACCTTC.

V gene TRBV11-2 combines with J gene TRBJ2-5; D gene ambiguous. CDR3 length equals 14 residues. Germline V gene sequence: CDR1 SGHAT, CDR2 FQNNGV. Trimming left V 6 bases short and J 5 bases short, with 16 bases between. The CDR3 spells CASRPPRADETQYF. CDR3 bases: TGTGCCAGCAGGCCCCCCCGGGCGGACGAGACCCAGTACTTC.

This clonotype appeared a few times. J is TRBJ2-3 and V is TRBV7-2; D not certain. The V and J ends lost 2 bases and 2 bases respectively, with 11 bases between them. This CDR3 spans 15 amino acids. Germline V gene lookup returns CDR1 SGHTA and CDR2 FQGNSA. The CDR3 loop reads CASSLRSGNTDTQYF. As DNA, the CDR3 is TGTGCCAGCAGCTTAAGGTCGGGTAACACAGATACGCAGTATTTT. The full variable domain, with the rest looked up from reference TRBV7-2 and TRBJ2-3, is GAGVSQSPSNKVTEKGKDVELRCDPISGHTALYWYRQSLGQGLEFLIYFQGNSAPDKSGLPSDRFSAERTGGSVSTLTIQRTQQEDSAVYLCASSLRSGNTDTQYFGPGTRLTVL.

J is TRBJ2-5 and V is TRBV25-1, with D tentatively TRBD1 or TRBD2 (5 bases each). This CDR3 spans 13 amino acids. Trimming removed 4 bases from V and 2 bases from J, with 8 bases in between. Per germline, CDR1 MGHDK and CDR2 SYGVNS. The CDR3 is CASSGDAQETQYF. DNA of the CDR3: TGTGCCAGCAGTGGGGACGCGCAAGAGACCCAGTACTTC.

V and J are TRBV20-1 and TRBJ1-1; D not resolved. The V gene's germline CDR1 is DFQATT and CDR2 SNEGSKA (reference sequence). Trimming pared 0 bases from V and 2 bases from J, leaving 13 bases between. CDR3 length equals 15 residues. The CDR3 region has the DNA TGCAGTGCTAGAGATCCCTCGGGCAAAAACACTGAAGCTTTCTTT. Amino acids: CSARDPSGKNTEAFF.

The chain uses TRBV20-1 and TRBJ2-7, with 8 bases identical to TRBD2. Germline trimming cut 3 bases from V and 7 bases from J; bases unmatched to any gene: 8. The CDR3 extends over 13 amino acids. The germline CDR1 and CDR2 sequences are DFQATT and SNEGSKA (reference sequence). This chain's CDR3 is CSARLAGRREQYF. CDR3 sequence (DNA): TGCAGTGCTAGGTTAGCGGGAAGGCGGGAGCAGTACTTC.

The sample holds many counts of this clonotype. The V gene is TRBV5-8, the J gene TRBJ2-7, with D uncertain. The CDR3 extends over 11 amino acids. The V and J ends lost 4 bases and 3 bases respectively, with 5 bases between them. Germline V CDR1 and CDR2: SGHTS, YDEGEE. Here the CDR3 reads CASSRFYEQYF. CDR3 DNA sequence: TGTGCCAGCAGCCGATTCTACGAGCAGTACTTC.

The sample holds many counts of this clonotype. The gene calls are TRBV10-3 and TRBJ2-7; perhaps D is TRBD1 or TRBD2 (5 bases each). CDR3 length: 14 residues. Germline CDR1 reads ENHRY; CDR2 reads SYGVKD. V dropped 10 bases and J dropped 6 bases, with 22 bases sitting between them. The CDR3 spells CATLPGTARGEQYF. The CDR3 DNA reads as TGTGCCACCCTTCCCGGGACCGCCAGAGGCGAGCAGTACTTC.

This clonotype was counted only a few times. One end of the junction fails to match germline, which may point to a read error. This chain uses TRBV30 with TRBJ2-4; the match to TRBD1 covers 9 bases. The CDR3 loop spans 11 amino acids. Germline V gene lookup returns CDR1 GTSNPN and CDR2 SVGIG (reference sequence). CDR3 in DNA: TGTGCCTGGAGTGATGGACAGGGGATAGACTTC. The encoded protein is CAWSDGQGIDF.

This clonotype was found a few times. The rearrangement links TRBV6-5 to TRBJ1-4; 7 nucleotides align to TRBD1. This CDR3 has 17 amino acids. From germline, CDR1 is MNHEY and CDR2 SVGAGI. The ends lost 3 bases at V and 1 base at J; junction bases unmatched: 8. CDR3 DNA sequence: TGTGCCAGCAGTTATGCGGGCCAGGGGGTAACTAATGAAAAACTGTTTTTT. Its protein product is CASSYAGQGVTNEKLFF.

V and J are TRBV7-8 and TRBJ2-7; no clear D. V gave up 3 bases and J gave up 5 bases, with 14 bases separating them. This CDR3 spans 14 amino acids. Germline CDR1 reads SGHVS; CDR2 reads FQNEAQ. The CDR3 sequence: CASSLRIGLHEQYF. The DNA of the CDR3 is TGTGCCAGCAGCTTGAGGATAGGTCTCCACGAGCAGTACTTC.

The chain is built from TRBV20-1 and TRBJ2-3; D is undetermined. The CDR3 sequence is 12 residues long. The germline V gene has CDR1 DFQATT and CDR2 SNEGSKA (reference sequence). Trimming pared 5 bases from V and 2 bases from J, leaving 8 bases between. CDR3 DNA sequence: TGCAGTGCTGACACTTCCACAGATACGCAGTATTTT. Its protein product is CSADTSTDTQYF.

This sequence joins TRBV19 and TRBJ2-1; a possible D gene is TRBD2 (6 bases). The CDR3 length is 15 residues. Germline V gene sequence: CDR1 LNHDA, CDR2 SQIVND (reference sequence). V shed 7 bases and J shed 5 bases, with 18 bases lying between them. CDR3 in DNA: TGTGCCAGTACTATTAGGGGAGGCGGCGACAATGAGCAGTTCTTC. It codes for CASTIRGGGDNEQFF.

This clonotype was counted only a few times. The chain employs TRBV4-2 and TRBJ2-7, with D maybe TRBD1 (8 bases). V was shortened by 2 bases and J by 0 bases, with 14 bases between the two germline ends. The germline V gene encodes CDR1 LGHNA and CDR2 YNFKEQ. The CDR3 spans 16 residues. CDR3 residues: CASSQLQGGVSYEQYF. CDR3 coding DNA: TGTGCCAGCAGCCAACTACAGGGGGGGGTCTCCTACGAGCAGTACTTC.

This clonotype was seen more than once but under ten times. The CDR3 loop reads CSAMTSGNTGELFF. The CDR3 nucleotides read TGCAGTGCTATGACTAGCGGCAACACCGGGGAGCTGTTTTTT. The J gene is TRBJ2-2, the V gene TRBV20-1; 9 positions match TRBD2. The germline V gene has CDR1 DFQATT and CDR2 SNEGSKA (reference sequence). V was clipped by 4 bases and J by 2 bases; unmatched bases: 2. The CDR3 is 14 amino acids.

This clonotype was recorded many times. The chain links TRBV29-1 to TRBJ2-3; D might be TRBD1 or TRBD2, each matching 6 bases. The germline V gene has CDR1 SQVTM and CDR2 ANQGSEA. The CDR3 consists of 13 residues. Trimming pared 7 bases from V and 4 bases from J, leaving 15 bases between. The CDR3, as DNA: TGCAGCGGGCGGAGGGGGATGGCAGATACGCAGTATTTT. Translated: CSGRRGMADTQYF.

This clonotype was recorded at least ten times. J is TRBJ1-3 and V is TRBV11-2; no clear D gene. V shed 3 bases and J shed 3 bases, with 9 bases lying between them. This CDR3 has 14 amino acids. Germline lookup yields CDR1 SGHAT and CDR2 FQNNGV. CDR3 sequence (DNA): TGTGCCAGCAGCTTTAACAGTGGTGGAAACACCATATATTTT. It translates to CASSFNSGGNTIYF. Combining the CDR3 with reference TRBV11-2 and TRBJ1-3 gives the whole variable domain EAGVAQSPRYKIIEKRQSVAFWCNPISGHATLYWYQQILGQGPKLLIQFQNNGVVDDSQLPKDRFSAERLKGVDSTLKIQPAKLEDSAVYLCASSFNSGGNTIYFGEGSWLTVV.

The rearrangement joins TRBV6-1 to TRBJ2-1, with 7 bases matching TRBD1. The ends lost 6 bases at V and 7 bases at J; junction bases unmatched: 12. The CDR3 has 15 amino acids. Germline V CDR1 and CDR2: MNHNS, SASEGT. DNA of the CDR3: TGTGCCAGCAGCCGTCAGGGGGATTACATAAATGAGCAGTTCTTC. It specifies CASSRQGDYINEQFF.

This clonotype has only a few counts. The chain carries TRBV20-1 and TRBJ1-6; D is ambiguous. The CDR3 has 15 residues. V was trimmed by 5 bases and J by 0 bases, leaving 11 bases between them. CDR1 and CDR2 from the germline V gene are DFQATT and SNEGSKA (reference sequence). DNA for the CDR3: TGCAGTGCTGGCAGGACCAGCTCCTATAATTCACCCCTCCACTTT. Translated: CSAGRTSSYNSPLHF.

The CDR3 DNA is TGTGCCATCGGATCAGGAGGGACCGGGGAGCTGTTTTTT. Its protein product is CAIGSGGTGELFF. This sequence joins TRBV10-3 and TRBJ2-2, with a possible D match to TRBD2 (6 bases). Germline values: CDR1 ENHRY, CDR2 SYGVKD. Trimming shortened V by 8 bases and J by 5 bases, and 12 bases separated the two germline ends. The CDR3 contains 13 residues.

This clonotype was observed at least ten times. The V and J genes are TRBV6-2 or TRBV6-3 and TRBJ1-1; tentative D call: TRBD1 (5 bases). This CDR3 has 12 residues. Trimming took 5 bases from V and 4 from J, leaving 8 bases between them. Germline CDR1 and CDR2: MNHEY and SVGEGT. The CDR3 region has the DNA TGTGCCAGCAGTAGGGGTGGCACTGAAGCTTTCTTT. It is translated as CASSRGGTEAFF.

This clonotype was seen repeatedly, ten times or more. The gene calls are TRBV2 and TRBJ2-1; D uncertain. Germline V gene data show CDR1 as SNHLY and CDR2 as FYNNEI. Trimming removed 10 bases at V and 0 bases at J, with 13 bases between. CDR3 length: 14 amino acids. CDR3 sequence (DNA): TGTGCCATCCTGAGAACGAGCTCCTACAATGAGCAGTTCTTC. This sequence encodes CAILRTSSYNEQFF. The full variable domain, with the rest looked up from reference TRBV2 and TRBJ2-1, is EPEVTQTPSHQVTQMGQEVILRCVPISNHLYFYWYRQILGQKVEFLVSFYNNEISEKSEIFDDQFSVERPDGSNFTLKIRSTKLEDSAMYFCAILRTSSYNEQFFGPGTRLTVL.

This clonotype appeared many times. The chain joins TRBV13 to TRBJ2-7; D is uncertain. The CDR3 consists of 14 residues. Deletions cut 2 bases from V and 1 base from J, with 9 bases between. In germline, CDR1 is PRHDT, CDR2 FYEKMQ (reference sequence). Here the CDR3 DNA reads TGTGCCAGCAGCTTATACGGAGTGTCCTACGAGCAGTACTTC. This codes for CASSLYGVSYEQYF.